One and the same sample provided the 12 T cell receptor beta chains below, sequenced in a study of T cells after yellow fever vaccination. TCRdb reprocessed the 5' RACE reads via MiXCR and lists one record per CDR3 protein. The sample consists of 200,000 to 300,000 distinct CDR3 sequences, approximately 12% of them appearing once. The source was CD4+ T cells sorted from PBMCs, collected 45 days after the yellow fever booster vaccination. The receptors were sampled from a man between 25 and 39 years old who received the YFV17D yellow fever vaccine.

This clonotype showed up just a few times. V gene TRBV5-6 combines with J gene TRBJ2-1; 11 nucleotides line up with TRBD1. The V and J ends lost 4 bases and 4 bases, in that order; junction bases with no gene match: 4. The CDR3 totals 15 residues. CDR1 is SGHDT and CDR2 is YYEEEE in the germline V gene. CDR3 region: CASSRTGGGYNEQFF. CDR3 in DNA: TGTGCCAGCAGCAGGACAGGGGGCGGGTACAATGAGCAGTTCTTC.

Many counts were recorded for this clonotype. The V and J genes are TRBV12-3 or TRBV12-4 and TRBJ2-5; D might be TRBD1 (6 bases). The CDR3 sequence is 13 residues long. Trimming pared 3 bases from V and 5 bases from J, leaving 10 bases between. The CDR3 sequence: CASSFTGSETQYF. The DNA for the CDR3 is TGTGCCAGCAGTTTCACAGGGTCGGAGACCCAGTACTTC.

This clonotype was counted only a few times. This chain connects TRBV12-3 or TRBV12-4 to TRBJ2-1; D possibly uses TRBD1 or TRBD2 (5 bases each). The V and J ends lost 3 bases and 9 bases respectively, with 9 bases between them. The CDR3 has 12 amino acids. The DNA for the CDR3 is TGTGCCAGCAGTTTCGTGGGGGTTGAGCAGTTCTTC. Amino acid sequence: CASSFVGVEQFF.

This clonotype turned up a few times. The chain combines TRBV7-2 with TRBJ2-4, with D possibly being TRBD1 or TRBD2 (7 bases each). The CDR3 has 17 residues. The V gene lost 4 bases and the J gene lost 5 bases, with 21 bases spanning the gap. The germline gives CDR1 SGHTA, CDR2 FQGNSA. In DNA, the CDR3 is TGTGCCAGCAGCTCCTGGGGGGGCCTAGGGGGCCAAAACATTCAGTACTTC. Translating gives CASSSWGGLGGQNIQYF.

The V call is TRBV5-1, the J call TRBJ2-5, with 7 nucleotides matching TRBD1. CDR1 and CDR2 from the germline V gene are SGHRS and YFSETQ. The CDR3 has 13 amino acids. V lost 7 bases, J lost 3 bases, and 6 bases stayed unmatched. Here the CDR3 DNA reads TGCGCCAGCCACAACAGGGGCAAAGAGACCCAGTACTTC. It codes for CASHNRGKETQYF.

The chain uses TRBV29-1 and TRBJ2-5, with a weak D call TRBD1 (5 bases). This CDR3 has 10 residues. V was shortened by 4 bases and J by 8 bases, with 8 bases between the two germline ends. From germline, CDR1 is SQVTM and CDR2 ANQGSEA. In DNA form, the CDR3 reads TGCAGCGTTGCAGACAGAACCCAGTACTTC. Its protein is CSVADRTQYF.

This clonotype was counted ten times or more. The CDR3 nucleotides read TGTGCCAGCAGCCGTAGGAGCTCCTACAATGAGCAGTTCTTC. Protein sequence: CASSRRSSYNEQFF. V usage is TRBV5-6 and J usage is TRBJ2-1; no reliable D call. The germline CDR1 and CDR2 sequences are SGHDT and YYEEEE. The CDR3 length is 14 residues. Trimming took 4 bases from V and 0 from J, leaving 8 bases between them.

J is TRBJ1-5 and V is TRBV6-5, with 8 bases that match TRBD1. The CDR3 runs to 17 residues. From germline, CDR1 is MNHEY and CDR2 SVGAGI. With V trimmed by 0 bases and J by 6 bases, 10 bases remained unmatched. The CDR3 DNA reads TGTGCCAGCAGTTACTCCTGGGCAGGGGGCACCGGTCAGCCCCAGCATTTT. Its translation is CASSYSWAGGTGQPQHF.

V usage is TRBV4-2 and J usage is TRBJ2-1; D is uncertain. Trimming removed 0 bases from V and 1 base from J, with 4 bases in between. This CDR3 is 14 amino acids long. The germline gives CDR1 LGHNA, CDR2 YNFKEQ. CDR3 bases: TGTGCCAGCAGCCAAGAGCGGTCCTACAATGAGCAGTTCTTC. Its translation is CASSQERSYNEQFF.

This clonotype was detected only a few times. The chain carries TRBV25-1 and TRBJ2-6; 9 nucleotides line up with TRBD2. The ends lost 4 bases at V and 4 bases at J; junction bases unmatched: 8. From germline, CDR1 is MGHDK and CDR2 SYGVNS. The CDR3 is 17 amino acids. CDR3 sequence reads: CASSGGRASLGANVLTF. The DNA for the CDR3 is TGTGCCAGCAGTGGCGGGAGGGCCTCTCTGGGGGCCAACGTCCTGACTTTC.

This clonotype turned up a few times. This rearrangement joins TRBV12-3 or TRBV12-4 to TRBJ2-7; D call uncertain. V lost 6 bases to trimming and J lost 8 bases, with 23 bases between them. This CDR3 has 15 residues. CDR3 in amino acids: CASSQPGPTALKQYF. Here the CDR3 DNA reads TGTGCCAGCAGCCAGCCCGGGCCTACTGCTCTTAAGCAGTACTTC.

This clonotype has only a few counts. At one end the junction does not follow the germline gene, possibly because of a read error. The rearrangement joins TRBV5-6 to TRBJ2-7, with D tentatively TRBD1 or TRBD2 (5 bases each). Germline CDR1 SGHDT, CDR2 YYEEEE. This CDR3 is 14 amino acids long. CDR3 protein: CASMYGTFSDEQYF. The CDR3 nucleotides read TGTGCCAGCATGTACGGGACCTTCTCCGACGAGCAGTACTTC.